The clone carrying this T cell receptor beta chain was seen many times. This specimen belongs to a study of T cells in Graves' hyperthyroidism and ophthalmopathy. About the research overall: The initial diagnosis was the point when peripheral blood was collected, ahead of any treatment.

The CDR3 contains 16 residues. V was pared by 3 bases and J by 0 bases, with 9 bases between. The germline gives CDR1 SGHAT, CDR2 FQDESV (reference sequence). A Clinical Activity Score of at least 3, a NOSPECS grade of at least 4 and a duration under 3 months were recorded in the ophthalmopathy patients. Regions amplified from RNA transcripts were the TCR beta CDR3 regions. The HTBI primer set served for first-round RT-PCR of the TCR CDR3. TCRdb re-called the multiplex PCR reads with MiXCR, one entry per CDR3 protein. This repertoire shows a few hundred thousand distinct CDR3 sequences, about 16% found once; its top ten account for roughly 3%.

Specimen: blood. The chain employs TRBV11-1 and TRBJ1-6; unclear D gene. This clonotype originated in a woman between 35 and 50 years old with Graves' ophthalmopathy. CDR3 sequence: CASSLGRSSYNSPLHF. DNA for the CDR3: TGTGCCAGCAGCTTGGGTCGGAGCTCCTATAATTCACCCCTCCACTTT. Combining the CDR3 with reference TRBV11-1 and TRBJ1-6 gives the whole variable domain EAEVAQSPRYKITEKSQAVAFWCDPISGHATLYWYRQILGQGPELLVQFQDESVVDDSQLPKDRFSAERLKGVDSTLKIQPAELGDSAMYLCASSLGRSSYNSPLHFGNGTRLTVT.